This T cell receptor (beta chain) was profiled in a study of CD8 T cells in ankylosing spondylitis. This clonotype was seen a few times. Its matching antigen is unknown. TCRdb redid the calling of the 5' RACE reads with MiXCR, one entry per CDR3 protein. The profile shows a few hundred thousand distinct CDR3 sequences, around a tenth of them singletons. The CDR3 contains 13 residues. Germline lookup yields CDR1 SGHDN and CDR2 FVKESK. V shed 3 bases and J shed 2 bases, with 8 bases lying between them. Study-level results: Some motif variants were previously reported in reactive arthritis synovial fluid and blood.

The sequenced material came from blood, either unsorted or a sorted T cell fraction (not recorded which). The chain uses TRBV14 and TRBJ2-7; no clear D. This sequence originates from a male donor with ankylosing spondylitis or in good health (not recorded which). This CDR3 reads CASSHSGTYEQYF. The DNA of the CDR3 is TGTGCCAGCAGCCACTCAGGAACCTACGAGCAGTACTTC.